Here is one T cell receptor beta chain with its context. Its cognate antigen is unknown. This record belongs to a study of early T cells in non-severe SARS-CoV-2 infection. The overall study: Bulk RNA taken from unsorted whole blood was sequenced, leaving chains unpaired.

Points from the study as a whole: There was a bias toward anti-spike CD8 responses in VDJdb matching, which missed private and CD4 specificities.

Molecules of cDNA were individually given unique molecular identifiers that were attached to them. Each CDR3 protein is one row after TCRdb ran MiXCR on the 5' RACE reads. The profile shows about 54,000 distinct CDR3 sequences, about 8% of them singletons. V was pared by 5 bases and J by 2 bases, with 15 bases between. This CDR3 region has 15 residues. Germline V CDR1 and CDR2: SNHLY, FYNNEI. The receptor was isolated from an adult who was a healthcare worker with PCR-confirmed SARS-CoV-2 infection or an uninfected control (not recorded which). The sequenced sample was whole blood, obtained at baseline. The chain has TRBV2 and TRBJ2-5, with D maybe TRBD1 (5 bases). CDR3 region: CASSLRTNTQETQYF. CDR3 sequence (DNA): TGTGCCAGCAGTCTTAGGACAAACACGCAAGAGACCCAGTACTTC.